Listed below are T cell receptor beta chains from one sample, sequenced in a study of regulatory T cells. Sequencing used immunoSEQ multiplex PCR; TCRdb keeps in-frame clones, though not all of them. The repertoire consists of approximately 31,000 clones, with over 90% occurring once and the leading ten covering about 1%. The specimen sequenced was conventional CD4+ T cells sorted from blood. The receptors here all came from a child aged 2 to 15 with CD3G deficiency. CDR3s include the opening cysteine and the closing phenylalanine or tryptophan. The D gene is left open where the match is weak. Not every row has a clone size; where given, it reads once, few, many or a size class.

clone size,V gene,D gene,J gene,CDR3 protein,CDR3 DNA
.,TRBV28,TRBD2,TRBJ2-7,CASSSGTSYSYEQYF,TGTGCCAGCAGTTCCGGGACTAGCTATAGCTACGAGCAGTACTTC
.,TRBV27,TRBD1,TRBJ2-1,CASSLRQGPHEQFF,TGTGCCAGCAGCCTCAGACAGGGGCCGCATGAGCAGTTCTTC
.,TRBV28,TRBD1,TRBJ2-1,CASRAGTGGHNEQFF,TGTGCCAGCAGGGCCGGGACAGGGGGACACAATGAGCAGTTCTTC
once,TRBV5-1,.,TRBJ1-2,CASSLRQGSGYTF,TGCGCCAGCAGCTTGAGGCAGGGAAGTGGCTACACCTTC
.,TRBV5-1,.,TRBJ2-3,CASSLAGRGTDTQYF,TGCGCCAGCAGCTTGGCCGGCAGGGGCACAGATACGCAGTATTTT
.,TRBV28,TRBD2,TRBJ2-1,CASSGWGLAAGNEQFF,TGTGCCAGCAGTGGCTGGGGACTAGCGGCCGGAAATGAGCAGTTCTTC
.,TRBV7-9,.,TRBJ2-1,CASSWGNQAYEQFF,TGTGCCAGCAGCTGGGGGAACCAAGCTTATGAGCAGTTCTTC
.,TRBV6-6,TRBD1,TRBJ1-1,CASREQGAGTEAFF,TGTGCCAGCAGGGAACAGGGGGCTGGGACTGAAGCTTTCTTT
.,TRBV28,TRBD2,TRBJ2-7,CASSSPRGAGGSGEQYF,TGTGCCAGCAGTTCCCCTCGGGGAGCGGGAGGGTCAGGAGAGCAGTACTTC
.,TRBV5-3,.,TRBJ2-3,CARSLALTLTPASTDTQYF,TGTGCCAGAAGCTTGGCTCTTACTTTAACTCCGGCCAGCACAGATACGCAGTATTTT
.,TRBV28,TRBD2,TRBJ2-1,CASSLGRTSGRNEQFF,TGTGCCAGCAGTTTAGGTAGGACTAGCGGGAGGAATGAGCAGTTCTTC
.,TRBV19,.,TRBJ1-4,CASSPQTGRLLFF,TGTGCCAGTAGTCCTCAGACAGGACGCTTGCTGTTTTTT
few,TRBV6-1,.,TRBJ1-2,CASSEHRGYGYTF,TGTGCCAGCAGCGAGCATAGAGGCTATGGCTACACCTTC
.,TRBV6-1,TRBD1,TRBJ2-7,CASSEGTGHREQYF,TGTGCCAGCAGTGAAGGGACAGGCCACCGGGAGCAGTACTTC
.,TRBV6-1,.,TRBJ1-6,CASSVGAGGSPLHF,TGTGCCAGCAGTGTCGGGGCCGGGGGCTCACCCCTCCACTTT
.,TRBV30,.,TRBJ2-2,CAWSRGIRTGELFF,TGTGCCTGGAGTCGGGGGATCCGGACCGGGGAGCTGTTTTTT
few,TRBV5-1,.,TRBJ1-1,CASSLSTEGGKAFF,TGCGCCAGCAGCTTGTCTACGGAGGGGGGCAAAGCTTTCTTT